The T cell receptor (beta chain) under discussion was sequenced for a study of blood T cells in healthy people across ages. Remarks on this clonotype: What it binds is unknown.

Together with a sample-barcoded 5' primer, a J-beta primer mix was included in a second PCR lasting about 6 to 11 cycles. In TCRdb, the 5' RACE reads were re-called with MiXCR into one record per CDR3 protein. The sample yields fewer than 650,000 distinct CDR3 sequences, about 27% seen once. CDR1 is MNHEY, CDR2 SVGAGI, per germline. CDR3 length: 14 amino acids. The junction had 7 bases not matched to a gene; V was cut back by 2 bases and J by 11 bases. Notes on the study in general: In long-lived donors, naive CD4+ cell counts and diversity exceeded those of aged donors. Changes in expanded clonotypes were possibly confounded, as the CMV status of donors was unknown.

The same specimen was also included in a second study, on T cells of mothers and their children. Per that paper: Every mother supplied over 8 million TCR beta CDR3 reads and every child 2.5 million to 3.5 million. Overlap in related mother-child pairs always slightly exceeded unrelated pairs, never significantly.

The receptor comes from a boy younger than 10 in good health. The chain joins TRBV6-5 to TRBJ1-4, with 8 bases lining up with TRBD1. Sequencing was done on a sample of blood. CDR3 region: CASSYDQGAEKLFF. The CDR3 DNA reads as TGTGCCAGCAGTTACGATCAGGGGGCTGAGAAACTGTTTTTT.